This T cell receptor beta chain was observed in a study of blood T cells in healthy people across ages. The CDR3 is 14 amino acids. V trimming: 5 bases; J trimming: 2 bases; junction bases outside the gene matches: 6. Germline-derived CDR1 and CDR2 are MDHEN and SYDVKM. Together with a sample-barcoded 5' primer, a J-beta primer mix was included in a second PCR lasting about 7 to 12 cycles. TCRdb recomputed calls from the 5' RACE reads with MiXCR, one row per CDR3 protein. The sample shows around 780,000 distinct CDR3 sequences, 56% of them seen only once. This clonotype was observed many times. The V gene is TRBV28, the J gene TRBJ2-7; 7 bases are shared with TRBD2. The TCR comes from a man aged 40-55 years in good health. Sequencing was done on a sample of blood. CDR3 protein: CASSNQGGPYEQYF. The DNA of the CDR3 is TGTGCCAGCAGTAATCAGGGAGGGCCCTACGAGCAGTACTTC. The full variable domain, completed using reference TRBV28 and TRBJ2-7, is DVKVTQSSRYLVKRTGEKVFLECVQDMDHENMFWYRQDPGLGLRLIYFSYDVKMKEKGDIPEGYSVSREKKERFSLILESASTNQTSMYLCASSNQGGPYEQYFGPGTRLTVT.